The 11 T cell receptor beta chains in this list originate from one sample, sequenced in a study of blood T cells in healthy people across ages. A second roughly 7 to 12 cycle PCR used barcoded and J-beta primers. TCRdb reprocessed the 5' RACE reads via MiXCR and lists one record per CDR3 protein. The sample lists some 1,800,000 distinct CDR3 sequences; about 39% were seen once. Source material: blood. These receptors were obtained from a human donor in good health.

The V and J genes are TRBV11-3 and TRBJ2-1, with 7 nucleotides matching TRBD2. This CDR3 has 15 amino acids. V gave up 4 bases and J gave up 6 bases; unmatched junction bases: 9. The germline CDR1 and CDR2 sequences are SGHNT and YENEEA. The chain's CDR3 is CASSSGLGTINEQFF. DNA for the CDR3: TGTGCCAGCAGCTCAGGACTAGGAACCATCAATGAGCAGTTCTTC.

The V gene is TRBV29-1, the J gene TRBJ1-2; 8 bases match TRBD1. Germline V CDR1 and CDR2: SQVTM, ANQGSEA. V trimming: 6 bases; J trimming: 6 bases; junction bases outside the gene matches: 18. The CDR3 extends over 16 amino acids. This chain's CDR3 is CSVGEGQVQWGDGYTF. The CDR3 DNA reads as TGCAGCGTCGGGGAGGGACAGGTTCAATGGGGTGATGGCTACACCTTC.

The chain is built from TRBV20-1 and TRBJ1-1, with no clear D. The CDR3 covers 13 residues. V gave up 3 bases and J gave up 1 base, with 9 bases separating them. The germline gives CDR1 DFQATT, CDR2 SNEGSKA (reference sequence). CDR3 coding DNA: TGCAGTGCTAGGCGCACGGCGAACACTGAAGCTTTCTTT. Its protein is CSARRTANTEAFF.

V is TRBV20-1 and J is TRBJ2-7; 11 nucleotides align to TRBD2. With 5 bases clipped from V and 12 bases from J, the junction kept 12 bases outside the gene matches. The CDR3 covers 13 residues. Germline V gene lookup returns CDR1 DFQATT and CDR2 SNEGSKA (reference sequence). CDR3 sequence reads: CSAGGLAEETRYF. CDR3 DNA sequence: TGCAGTGCTGGGGGACTAGCGGAAGAGACCCGGTACTTC.

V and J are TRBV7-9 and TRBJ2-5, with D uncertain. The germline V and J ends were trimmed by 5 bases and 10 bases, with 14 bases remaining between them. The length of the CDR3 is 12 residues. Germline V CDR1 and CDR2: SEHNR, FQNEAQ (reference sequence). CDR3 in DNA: TGTGCCAGCAGCGAAGACTCCGGAGACCAGTACTTC. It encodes CASSEDSGDQYF.

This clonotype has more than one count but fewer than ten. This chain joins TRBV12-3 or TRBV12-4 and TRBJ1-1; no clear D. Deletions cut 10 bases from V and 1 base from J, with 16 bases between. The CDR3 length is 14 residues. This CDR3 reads CAIEGLAANTEAFF. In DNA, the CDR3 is TGTGCCATCGAAGGATTGGCGGCGAACACTGAAGCTTTCTTT.

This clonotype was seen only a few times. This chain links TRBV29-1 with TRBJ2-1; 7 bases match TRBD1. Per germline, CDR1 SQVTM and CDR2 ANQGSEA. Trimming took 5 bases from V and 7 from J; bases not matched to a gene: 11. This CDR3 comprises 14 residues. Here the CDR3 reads CSVNRQGSMNEQFF. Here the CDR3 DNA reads TGCAGCGTTAACCGACAGGGTAGTATGAATGAGCAGTTCTTC.

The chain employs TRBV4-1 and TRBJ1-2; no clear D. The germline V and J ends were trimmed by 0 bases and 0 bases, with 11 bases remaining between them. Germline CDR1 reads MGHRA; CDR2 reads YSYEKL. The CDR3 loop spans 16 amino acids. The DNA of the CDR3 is TGCGCCAGCAGCCAAGATCCTGTCGGTTCTAACTATGGCTACACCTTC. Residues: CASSQDPVGSNYGYTF.

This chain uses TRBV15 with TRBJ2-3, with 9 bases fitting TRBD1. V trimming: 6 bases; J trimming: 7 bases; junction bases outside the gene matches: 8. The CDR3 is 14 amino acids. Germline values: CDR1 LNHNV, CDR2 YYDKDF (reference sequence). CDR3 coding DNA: TGTGCCACCAGGCCCGACAGGGGGATAAATACGCAGTATTTT. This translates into CATRPDRGINTQYF.

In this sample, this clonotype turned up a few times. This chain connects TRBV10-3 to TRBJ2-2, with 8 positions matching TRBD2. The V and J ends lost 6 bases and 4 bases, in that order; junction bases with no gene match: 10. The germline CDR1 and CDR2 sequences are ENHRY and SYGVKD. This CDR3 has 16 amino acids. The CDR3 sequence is CAIRGERGHGTGELFF. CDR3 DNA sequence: TGTGCCATCAGGGGGGAGCGGGGGCACGGCACCGGGGAGCTGTTTTTT.

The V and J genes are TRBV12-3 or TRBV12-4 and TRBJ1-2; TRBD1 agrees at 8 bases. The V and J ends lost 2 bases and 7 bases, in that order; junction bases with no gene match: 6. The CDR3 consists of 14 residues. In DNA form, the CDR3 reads TGTGCCAGCAGTTTACTCAGGGGGCTAGGTGGCTACACCTTC. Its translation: CASSLLRGLGGYTF.